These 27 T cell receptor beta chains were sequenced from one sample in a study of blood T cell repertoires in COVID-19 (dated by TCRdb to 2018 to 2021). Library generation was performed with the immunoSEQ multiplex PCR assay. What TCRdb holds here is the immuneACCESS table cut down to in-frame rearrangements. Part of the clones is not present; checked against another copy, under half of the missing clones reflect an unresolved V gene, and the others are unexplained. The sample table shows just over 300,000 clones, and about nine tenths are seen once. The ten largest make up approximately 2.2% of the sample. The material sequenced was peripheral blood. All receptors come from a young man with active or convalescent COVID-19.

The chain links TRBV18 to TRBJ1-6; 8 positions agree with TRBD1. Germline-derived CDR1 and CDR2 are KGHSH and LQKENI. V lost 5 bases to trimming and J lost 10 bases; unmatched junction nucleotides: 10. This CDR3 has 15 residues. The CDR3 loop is CASSTNQGAESPLHF. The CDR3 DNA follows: TGTGCCAGCTCAACGAATCAGGGGGCAGAATCACCCCTCCACTTT.

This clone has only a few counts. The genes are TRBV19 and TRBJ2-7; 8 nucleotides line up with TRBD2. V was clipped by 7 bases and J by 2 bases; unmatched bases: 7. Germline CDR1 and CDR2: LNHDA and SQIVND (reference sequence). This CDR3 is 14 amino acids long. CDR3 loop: CASTVGLAAYEQYF. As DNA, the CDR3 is TGTGCCAGTACCGTAGGACTAGCTGCCTACGAGCAGTACTTC.

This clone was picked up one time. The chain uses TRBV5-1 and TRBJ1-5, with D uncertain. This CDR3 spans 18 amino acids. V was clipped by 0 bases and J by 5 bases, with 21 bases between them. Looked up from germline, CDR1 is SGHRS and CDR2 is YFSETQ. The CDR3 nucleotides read TGCGCCAGCAGCTTGGGGATCGTTTCAGAACAGTCTCATCAGCCCCAGCATTTT. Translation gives CASSLGIVSEQSHQPQHF.

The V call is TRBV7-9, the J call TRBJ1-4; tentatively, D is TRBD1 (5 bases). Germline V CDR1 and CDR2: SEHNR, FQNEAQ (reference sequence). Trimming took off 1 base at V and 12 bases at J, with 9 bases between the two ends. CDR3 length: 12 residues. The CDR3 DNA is TGTGCCAGCAGCTTAGTCAGGGAGGAACTGTTTTTT. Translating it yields CASSLVREELFF.

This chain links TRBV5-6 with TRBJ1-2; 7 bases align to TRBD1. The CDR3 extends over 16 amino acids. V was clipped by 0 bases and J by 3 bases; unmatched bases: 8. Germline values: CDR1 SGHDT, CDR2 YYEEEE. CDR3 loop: CASSLVTGLSDYGYTF. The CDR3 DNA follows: TGTGCCAGCAGCTTGGTGACAGGGCTCTCCGACTATGGCTACACCTTC.

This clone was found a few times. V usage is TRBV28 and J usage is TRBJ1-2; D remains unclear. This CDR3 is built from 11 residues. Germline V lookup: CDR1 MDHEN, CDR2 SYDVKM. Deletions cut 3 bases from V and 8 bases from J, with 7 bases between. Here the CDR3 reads CASSFREGYTF. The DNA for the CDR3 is TGTGCCAGCAGTTTCCGTGAGGGCTACACCTTC.

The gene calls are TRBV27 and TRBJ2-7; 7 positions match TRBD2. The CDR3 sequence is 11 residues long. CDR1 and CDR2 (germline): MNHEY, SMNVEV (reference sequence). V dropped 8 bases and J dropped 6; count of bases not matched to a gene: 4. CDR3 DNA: TGTGCCAGCGGACTAGTCTCCGAGCAGTACTTC. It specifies CASGLVSEQYF.

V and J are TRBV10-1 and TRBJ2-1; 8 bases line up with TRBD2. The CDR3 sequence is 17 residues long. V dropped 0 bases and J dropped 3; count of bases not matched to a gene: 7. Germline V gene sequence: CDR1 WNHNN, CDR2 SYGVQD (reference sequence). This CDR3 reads CASSESIALAGYNEQFF. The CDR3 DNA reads TGCGCCAGCAGTGAGTCGATTGCGCTAGCGGGCTACAATGAGCAGTTCTTC.

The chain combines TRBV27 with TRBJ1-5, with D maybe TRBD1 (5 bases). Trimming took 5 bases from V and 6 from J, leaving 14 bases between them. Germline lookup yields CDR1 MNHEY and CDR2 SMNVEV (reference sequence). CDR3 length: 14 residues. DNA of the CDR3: TGTGCCAGCAGTCTGGGTCGGGGGACTCAGCCCCAGCATTTT. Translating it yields CASSLGRGTQPQHF.

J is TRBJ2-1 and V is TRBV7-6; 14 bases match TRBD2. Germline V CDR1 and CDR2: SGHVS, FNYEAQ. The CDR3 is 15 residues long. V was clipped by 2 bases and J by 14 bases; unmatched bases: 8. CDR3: CASSLWTSGGTGKFF. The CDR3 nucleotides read TGTGCCAGCAGCTTATGGACTAGCGGGGGGACCGGGAAGTTCTTC.

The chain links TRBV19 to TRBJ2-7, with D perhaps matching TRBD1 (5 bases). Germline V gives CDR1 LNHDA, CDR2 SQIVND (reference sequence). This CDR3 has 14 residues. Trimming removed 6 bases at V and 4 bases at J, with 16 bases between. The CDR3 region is CASSPHQGNYEQYF. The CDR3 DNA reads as TGTGCCAGTAGCCCACACCAGGGAAATTACGAGCAGTACTTC.

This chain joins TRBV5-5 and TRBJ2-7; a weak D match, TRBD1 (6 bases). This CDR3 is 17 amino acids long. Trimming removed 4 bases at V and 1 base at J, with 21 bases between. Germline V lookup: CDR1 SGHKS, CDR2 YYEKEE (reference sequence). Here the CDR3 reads CASSLKTRDQGSYEQYF. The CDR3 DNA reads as TGTGCCAGCAGCCTTAAGACCCGGGACCAGGGGTCCTACGAGCAGTACTTC.

The CDR3 sequence: CASSRGQGSDEQYF. CDR3 nucleotides: TGCGCCAGCAGCCGGGGACAGGGGAGCGACGAGCAGTACTTC. The chain couples TRBV4-3 to TRBJ2-7, with TRBD1 matching 10 bases. The CDR3 runs 14 residues. V lost 4 bases and J lost 5; bases outside the gene matches: 5. Germline CDR1 reads LGHNA; CDR2 reads YSLEER.

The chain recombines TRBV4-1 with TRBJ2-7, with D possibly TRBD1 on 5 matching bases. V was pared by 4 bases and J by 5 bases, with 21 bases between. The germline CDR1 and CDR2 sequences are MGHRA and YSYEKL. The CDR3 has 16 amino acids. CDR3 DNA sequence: TGCGCCAGCAGCCGCGTCAGGGTGGTTGAGCGCCACGAGCAGTACTTC. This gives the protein CASSRVRVVERHEQYF.

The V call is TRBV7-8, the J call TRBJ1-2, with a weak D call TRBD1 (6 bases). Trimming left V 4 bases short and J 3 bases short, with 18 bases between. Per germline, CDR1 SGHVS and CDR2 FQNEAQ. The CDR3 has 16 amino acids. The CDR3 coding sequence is TGTGCCAGCAGCTCGACACCGAAACAGGGAGACTATGGCTACACCTTC. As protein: CASSSTPKQGDYGYTF.

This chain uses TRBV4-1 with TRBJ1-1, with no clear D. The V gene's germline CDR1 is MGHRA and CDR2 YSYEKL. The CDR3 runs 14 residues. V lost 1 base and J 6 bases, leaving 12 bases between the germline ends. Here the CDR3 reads CASSQVGGESEAFF. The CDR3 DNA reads TGCGCCAGCAGCCAAGTGGGAGGTGAGTCTGAAGCTTTCTTT.

CDR3 residues: CASSPPQDLNTEAFF. CDR3 coding DNA: TGTGCCAGCTCACCACCTCAGGACTTGAACACTGAAGCTTTCTTT. V usage is TRBV18 and J usage is TRBJ1-1; D gene uncertain. The CDR3 length is 15 residues. Germline CDR1 reads KGHSH; CDR2 reads LQKENI. Deletions cut 0 bases from V and 0 bases from J, with 8 bases between.

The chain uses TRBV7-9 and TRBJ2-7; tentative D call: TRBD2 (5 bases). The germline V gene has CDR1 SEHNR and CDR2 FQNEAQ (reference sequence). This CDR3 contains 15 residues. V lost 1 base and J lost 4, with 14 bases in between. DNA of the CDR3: TGTGCCAGCAGCTTAGGGGCCGGGATGCTTTACGAGCAGTACTTC. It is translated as CASSLGAGMLYEQYF.

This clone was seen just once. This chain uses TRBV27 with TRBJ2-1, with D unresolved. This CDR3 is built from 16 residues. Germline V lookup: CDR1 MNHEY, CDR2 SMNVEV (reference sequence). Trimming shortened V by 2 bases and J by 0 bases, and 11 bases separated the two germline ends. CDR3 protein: CASSLLLPSSYNEQFF. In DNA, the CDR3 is TGTGCCAGCAGTTTACTCCTTCCGAGCTCCTACAATGAGCAGTTCTTC.

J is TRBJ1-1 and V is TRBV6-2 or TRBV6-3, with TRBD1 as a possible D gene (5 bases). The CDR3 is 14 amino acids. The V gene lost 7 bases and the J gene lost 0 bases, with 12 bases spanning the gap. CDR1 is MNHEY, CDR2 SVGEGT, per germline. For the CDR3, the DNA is TGTGCCAGCACCCCAGGACATCTGAACACTGAAGCTTTCTTT. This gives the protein CASTPGHLNTEAFF.

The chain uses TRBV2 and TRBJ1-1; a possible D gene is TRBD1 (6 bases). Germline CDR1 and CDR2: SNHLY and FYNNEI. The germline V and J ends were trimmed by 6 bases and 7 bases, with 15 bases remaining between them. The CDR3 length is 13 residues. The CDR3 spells CASRASGGSEAFF. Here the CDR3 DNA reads TGTGCCAGCAGAGCGAGTGGGGGCAGTGAAGCTTTCTTT.

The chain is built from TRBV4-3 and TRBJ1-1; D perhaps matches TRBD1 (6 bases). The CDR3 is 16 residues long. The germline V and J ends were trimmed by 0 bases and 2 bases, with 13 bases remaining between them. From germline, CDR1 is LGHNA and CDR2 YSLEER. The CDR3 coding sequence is TGCGCCAGCAGCCAAGACTACGGACAGTTTAACACTGAAGCTTTCTTT. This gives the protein CASSQDYGQFNTEAFF.

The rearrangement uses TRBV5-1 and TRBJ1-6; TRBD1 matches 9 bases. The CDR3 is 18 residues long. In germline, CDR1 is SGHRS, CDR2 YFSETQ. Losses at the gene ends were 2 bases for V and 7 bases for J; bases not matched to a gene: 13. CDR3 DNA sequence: TGCGCCAGCAGCTTTGCCCGATGGGACAGGGAAGGGAATTCACCCCTCCACTTT. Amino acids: CASSFARWDREGNSPLHF.

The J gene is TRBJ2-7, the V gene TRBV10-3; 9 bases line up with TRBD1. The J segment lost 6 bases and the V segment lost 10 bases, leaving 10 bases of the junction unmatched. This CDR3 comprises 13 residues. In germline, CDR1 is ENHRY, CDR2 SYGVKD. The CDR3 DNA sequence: TGTGCCACGAACCGGGACAGGGACCTCGAGCAGTACTTC. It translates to CATNRDRDLEQYF.

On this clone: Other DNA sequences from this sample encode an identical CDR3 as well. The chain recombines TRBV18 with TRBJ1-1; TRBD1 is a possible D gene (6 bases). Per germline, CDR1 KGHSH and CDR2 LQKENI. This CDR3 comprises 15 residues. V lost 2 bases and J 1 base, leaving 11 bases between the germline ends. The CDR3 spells CASSPSGGGNTEAFF. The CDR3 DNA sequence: TGTGCCAGCTCACCAAGTGGGGGCGGGAACACTGAAGCTTTCTTT. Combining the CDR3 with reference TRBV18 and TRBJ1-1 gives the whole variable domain NAGVMQNPRHLVRRRGQEARLRCSPMKGHSHVYWYRQLPEEGLKFMVYLQKENIIDESGMPKERFSAEFPKEGPSILRIQQVVRGDSAAYFCASSPSGGGNTEAFFGQGTRLTVV.

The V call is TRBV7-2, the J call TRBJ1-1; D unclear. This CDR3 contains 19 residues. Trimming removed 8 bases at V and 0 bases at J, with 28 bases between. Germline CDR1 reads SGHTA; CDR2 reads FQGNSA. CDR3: CASHSRAGSPLFLNTEAFF. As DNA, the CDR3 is TGTGCCAGCCACTCGCGGGCAGGTAGCCCACTCTTCTTGAACACTGAAGCTTTCTTT.

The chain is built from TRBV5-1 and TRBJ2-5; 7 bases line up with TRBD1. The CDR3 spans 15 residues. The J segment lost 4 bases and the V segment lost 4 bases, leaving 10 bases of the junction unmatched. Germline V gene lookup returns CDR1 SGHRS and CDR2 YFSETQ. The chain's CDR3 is CASSRSRGLGETQYF. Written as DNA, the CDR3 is TGCGCCAGCAGCCGCTCGAGGGGGCTCGGAGAGACCCAGTACTTC. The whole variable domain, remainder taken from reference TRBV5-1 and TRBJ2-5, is KAGVTQTPRYLIKTRGQQVTLSCSPISGHRSVSWYQQTPGQGLQFLFEYFSETQRNKGNFPGRFSGRQFSNSRSEMNVSTLELGDSALYLCASSRSRGLGETQYFGPGTRLLVL.